These 20 T cell receptor beta chains came from one sample sequenced in a study of T-cell memory formation after mild COVID-19. TCRdb fed the 5' RACE reads into MiXCR, producing one record per CDR3 protein. This sample has about 540,000 distinct CDR3 sequences, with roughly 20% found just once. Sequencing input: PBMCs or a T cell subset sorted from them (not recorded which). These receptors were taken from an adult woman who had mild COVID-19 (a few samples of this study predate the infection). Cell type and time point are not known.

In its sample, this clonotype was seen a few times. The rearrangement links TRBV7-2 to TRBJ1-1; D not certain. V lost 2 bases, J lost 0 bases, and 10 bases lay in between. The CDR3 runs to 15 residues. Per germline, CDR1 SGHTA and CDR2 FQGNSA. CDR3: CASSLSMKLNTEAFF. CDR3 DNA sequence: TGTGCCAGCAGCTTATCGATGAAGCTGAACACTGAAGCTTTCTTT.

The chain links TRBV6-5 to TRBJ2-3, with 7 positions matching TRBD2. The V and J ends lost 8 bases and 7 bases, in that order; junction bases with no gene match: 12. CDR3 length: 14 amino acids. The germline gives CDR1 MNHEY, CDR2 SVGAGI. The DNA of the CDR3 is TGTGCCAGCCGAGTCGGGGGAGGGCGGAATACGCAGTATTTT. Translation gives CASRVGGGRNTQYF.

This clonotype was seen only a few times. The chain uses TRBV20-1 and TRBJ2-5; 12 nucleotides match TRBD2. After removal of 0 bases from V and 3 bases from J, the junction contained 5 bases not matched to a gene. The CDR3 is made up of 16 amino acids. CDR1 is DFQATT, CDR2 SNEGSKA, per germline (reference sequence). CDR3 protein: CSARDPRLAGEETQYF. The CDR3 DNA reads as TGCAGTGCTAGAGACCCCCGACTAGCGGGGGAAGAGACCCAGTACTTC.

The gene calls are TRBV6-5 and TRBJ2-1; TRBD2 aligns across 8 bases. Germline loops: CDR1 MNHEY, CDR2 SVGAGI. This CDR3 has 13 amino acids. Unmatched junction bases numbered 6, after V lost 6 bases and J lost 8 bases. The CDR3 region has the DNA TGTGCCAGCAGGAAAGCGGGAGTGGATGAGCAGTTCTTC. Amino acids: CASRKAGVDEQFF.

This chain joins TRBV12-3 or TRBV12-4 and TRBJ1-5, with D perhaps matching TRBD1 (5 bases). The CDR3 length is 15 residues. V lost 0 bases and J 3 bases, leaving 9 bases between the germline ends. CDR3 DNA: TGTGCCAGCAGTTTAGCGCCCAGGGCCAATCAGCCCCAGCATTTT. This encodes CASSLAPRANQPQHF.

The gene calls are TRBV18 and TRBJ1-2; the D is unclear. From germline, CDR1 is KGHSH and CDR2 LQKENI. This CDR3 is 14 amino acids long. V was pared by 3 bases and J by 1 base, with 9 bases between. CDR3: CASSPGLFNYGYTF. In DNA form, the CDR3 reads TGTGCCAGCTCACCGGGTCTCTTTAACTATGGCTACACCTTC.

In the case of this clonotype: A much larger clone lies one base from this, so it may be a read error. The chain recombines TRBV25-1 with TRBJ1-5; D unclear. The CDR3 runs 15 residues. V was pared by 4 bases and J by 1 base, with 11 bases between. Germline V gene data show CDR1 as MGHDK and CDR2 as SYGVNS. The CDR3 nucleotides read TGTGCCAGCAGTGTGTCAGTTAAGAGCAATCAGCCCCAGCATTTT. Amino acid sequence: CASSVSVKSNQPQHF.

The rearrangement joins TRBV4-1 to TRBJ2-1; 7 nucleotides line up with TRBD2. The J segment lost 3 bases and the V segment lost 4 bases, leaving 15 bases of the junction unmatched. CDR1 MGHRA and CDR2 YSYEKL come from the germline V gene. The CDR3 has 18 amino acids. In DNA, the CDR3 is TGCGCCAGCAGCCGCAAAGGGGCCGGCAGCGGGGACTACAATGAGCAGTTCTTC. Its translation: CASSRKGAGSGDYNEQFF.

This clonotype was seen a handful of times. J is TRBJ2-7 and V is TRBV7-9; a weak D match, TRBD2 (6 bases). V lost 4 bases to trimming and J lost 2 bases, with 12 bases between them. The CDR3 spans 14 residues. The V gene's germline CDR1 is SEHNR and CDR2 FQNEAQ (reference sequence). The CDR3 nucleotides are TGTGCCAGCAGCTCCGGGACTGCAACCTACGAGCAGTACTTC. Translating gives CASSSGTATYEQYF. The entire variable domain, with the rest obtained from reference TRBV7-9 and TRBJ2-7, is as follows: DTGVSQNPRHKITKRGQNVTFRCDPISEHNRLYWYRQTLGQGPEFLTYFQNEAQLEKSRLLSDRFSAERPKGSFSTLEIQRTEQGDSAMYLCASSSGTATYEQYFGPGTRLTVT.

V usage is TRBV5-4 and J usage is TRBJ1-1; a weak D match, TRBD1 (6 bases). Trimming took off 1 base at V and 0 bases at J, with 19 bases between the two ends. Germline V gives CDR1 SGHNT, CDR2 YYREEE (reference sequence). The CDR3 consists of 18 residues. CDR3 residues: CASSLRGPATGMNTEAFF. The CDR3 bases are TGTGCCAGCAGCTTGAGGGGTCCCGCGACAGGTATGAACACTGAAGCTTTCTTT.

The chain has TRBV7-2 and TRBJ1-4, with a possible D match to TRBD1 (5 bases). V lost 4 bases, J lost 11 bases, and 17 bases lay in between. This CDR3 comprises 14 residues. Germline CDR1 and CDR2: SGHTA and FQGNSA. Here the CDR3 reads CASSSRAGRGKLFF. CDR3 in DNA: TGTGCCAGCAGCTCCAGGGCAGGGCGTGGTAAACTGTTTTTT. Full variable domain (remainder filled in from reference TRBV7-2 and TRBJ1-4): GAGVSQSPSNKVTEKGKDVELRCDPISGHTALYWYRQSLGQGLEFLIYFQGNSAPDKSGLPSDRFSAERTGGSVSTLTIQRTQQEDSAVYLCASSSRAGRGKLFFGSGTQLSVL.

This clonotype has just a few counts. DNA of the CDR3: TGCGCCAGCAGCAAACGGGGCTTCGAGGAGCAGTTCTTC. Amino acids: CASSKRGFEEQFF. The chain carries TRBV4-1 and TRBJ2-1, with D possibly called TRBD1 or TRBD2 (5 bases each). CDR3 length: 13 amino acids. V lost 5 bases to trimming and J lost 10 bases, with 15 bases between them. CDR1 MGHRA and CDR2 YSYEKL come from the germline V gene.

The chain is built from TRBV12-5 and TRBJ1-5, with TRBD1 as a possible D gene (5 bases). CDR1 LGHNT and CDR2 FRNRAP come from the germline V gene. The V end lost 6 bases, the J end lost 0 bases, and 15 bases lay between the germline ends. There are 16 residues in the CDR3. This CDR3 is CASGVWGGSSNQPQHF. In DNA, the CDR3 is TGTGCTAGTGGCGTCTGGGGGGGTAGTAGCAATCAGCCCCAGCATTTT.

This clonotype was picked up a small number of times. The genes are TRBV4-1 and TRBJ2-7; no definite D call. The CDR3 contains 14 residues. From germline, CDR1 is MGHRA and CDR2 YSYEKL. Trimming took off 1 base at V and 3 bases at J, with 10 bases between the two ends. CDR3 DNA: TGCGCCAGCAGCCAAGCGACCACTAACTACGAGCAGTACTTC. Protein sequence: CASSQATTNYEQYF.

The chain recombines TRBV11-2 with TRBJ2-3, with TRBD2 matching over 16 bases. Germline V lookup: CDR1 SGHAT, CDR2 FQNNGV. V was clipped by 6 bases and J by 5 bases; unmatched bases: 11. This CDR3 region has 18 residues. CDR3 loop: CASSRGLAGGRAEDTQYF. The CDR3 DNA sequence: TGTGCCAGCAGTCGGGGACTAGCGGGAGGGAGGGCCGAAGATACGCAGTATTTT.

This clonotype was counted ten times or more. DNA for the CDR3: TGTGCCACCAGCAACCGGCGGGGTATTCAGCCCCAGCATTTT. It encodes CATSNRRGIQPQHF. The J gene is TRBJ1-5, the V gene TRBV15; no definite D call. This CDR3 contains 14 residues. V lost 4 bases and J lost 6, with 13 bases in between. Germline V gene sequence: CDR1 LNHNV, CDR2 YYDKDF (reference sequence). The whole variable domain, remainder taken from reference TRBV15 and TRBJ1-5, is DAMVIQNPRYQVTQFGKPVTLSCSQTLNHNVMYWYQQKSSQAPKLLFHYYDKDFNNEADTPDNFQSRRPNTSFCFLDIRSPGLGDTAMYLCATSNRRGIQPQHFGDGTRLSIL.

The chain combines TRBV27 with TRBJ2-1, with D hard to call. The CDR3 is 13 amino acids. CDR1 MNHEY and CDR2 SMNVEV come from the germline V gene (reference sequence). V was trimmed by 3 bases and J by 10 bases, leaving 13 bases between them. CDR3 nucleotides: TGTGCCAGCAGTTTGAGTCTGAGGATGGAGCAGTTCTTC. Protein product: CASSLSLRMEQFF.

This clonotype was detected a few times. This chain uses TRBV29-1 with TRBJ2-1; TRBD1 matches at 10 bases. The germline V gene encodes CDR1 SQVTM and CDR2 ANQGSEA. V trimming: 7 bases; J trimming: 5 bases; junction bases outside the gene matches: 11. The CDR3 spans 15 residues. The CDR3 sequence is CSAQTGTGANNEQFF. Here the CDR3 DNA reads TGCAGCGCCCAGACCGGGACAGGGGCCAACAATGAGCAGTTCTTC.

This clonotype showed up just a few times. The chain joins TRBV18 to TRBJ2-5; a weak D match, TRBD1 (6 bases). The germline V and J ends were trimmed by 3 bases and 0 bases, with 14 bases remaining between them. This CDR3 contains 16 residues. CDR1 is KGHSH, CDR2 LQKENI, per germline. The CDR3 protein is CASSPRTGPYQETQYF. The CDR3 DNA is TGTGCCAGCTCACCCCGTACAGGGCCGTACCAAGAGACCCAGTACTTC.

This clonotype occurred many times. The V gene is TRBV12-3 or TRBV12-4, the J gene TRBJ2-5; 7 nucleotides match TRBD1. V lost 4 bases to trimming and J lost 5 bases; unmatched junction nucleotides: 4. The CDR3 extends over 13 amino acids. CDR3 DNA sequence: TGTGCCAGCAGTTCGACAGGGCCGGAGACCCAGTACTTC. Its protein is CASSSTGPETQYF.